A single sample gave rise to the 27 T cell receptor beta chains below, sequenced in a study of cytomegalovirus exposure and HLA in healthy donors. Sequencing used immunoSEQ multiplex PCR; TCRdb keeps in-frame clones, though not all of them. The sample carries over 200,000 clones, 85% to 90% recorded once. The specimen sequenced was PBMCs. These receptors were collected from a woman under 30 in good health and CMV-seronegative.

This chain joins TRBV19 and TRBJ2-7, with D perhaps matching TRBD2 (6 bases). Per germline, CDR1 LNHDA and CDR2 SQIVND (reference sequence). This CDR3 is 14 amino acids long. V lost 3 bases, J lost 7 bases, and 16 bases lay in between. CDR3 sequence (DNA): TGTGCCAGTAGTATGGAGGGTACCCCCTGGGAGCAGTACTTC. Encoded protein: CASSMEGTPWEQYF.

The chain uses TRBV19 and TRBJ2-7, with 10 bases that match TRBD2. The ends lost 0 bases at V and 6 bases at J; junction bases unmatched: 8. Germline V gives CDR1 LNHDA, CDR2 SQIVND (reference sequence). This CDR3 has 16 residues. The CDR3 DNA reads TGTGCCAGTAGTATAGATGCACTAGCGGGATCGAGCGAGCAGTACTTC. As protein: CASSIDALAGSSEQYF.

The gene calls are TRBV25-1 and TRBJ1-4; 9 bases map to TRBD1. V shed 4 bases, J shed 3 bases, and the junction held 0 bases outside the gene matches. The CDR3 consists of 14 residues. CDR1 is MGHDK and CDR2 is SYGVNS in the germline V gene. CDR3 in DNA: TGTGCCAGCAGTGGACAGGGGGCTAATGAAAAACTGTTTTTT. This gives the protein CASSGQGANEKLFF.

The chain joins TRBV28 to TRBJ1-2; 7 bases are a match to TRBD1. Per the germline V gene, CDR1 is MDHEN and CDR2 is SYDVKM. The CDR3 is 12 amino acids. J gave up 7 bases and V 6 bases, and 5 bases lay outside the gene matches. The CDR3 sequence is CASSTQGIGYTF. CDR3 in DNA: TGTGCCAGCAGCACACAGGGGATTGGCTACACCTTC.

The rearrangement uses TRBV11-2 and TRBJ2-1, with D uncertain. The V and J ends lost 5 bases and 3 bases respectively, with 11 bases between them. The germline gives CDR1 SGHAT, CDR2 FQNNGV. The length of the CDR3 is 14 residues. The chain's CDR3 is CASSGESLYNEQFF. The CDR3, as DNA: TGTGCCAGCAGCGGAGAGAGCCTCTACAATGAGCAGTTCTTC.

This clone was seen a handful of times. CDR3 amino acids: CASSLFELSDPEAFF. CDR3 DNA: TGTGCCAGCAGCTTATTTGAGTTGTCCGATCCCGAAGCTTTCTTT. This sequence joins TRBV7-9 and TRBJ1-1; D is unclear. The length of the CDR3 is 15 residues. Germline lookup yields CDR1 SEHNR and CDR2 FQNEAQ (reference sequence). V was shortened by 2 bases and J by 8 bases, with 18 bases between the two germline ends. The full variable domain, its missing parts supplied by reference TRBV7-9 and TRBJ1-1, is DTGVSQNPRHKITKRGQNVTFRCDPISEHNRLYWYRQTLGQGPEFLTYFQNEAQLEKSRLLSDRFSAERPKGSFSTLEIQRTEQGDSAMYLCASSLFELSDPEAFFGQGTRLTVV.

This sequence joins TRBV29-1 and TRBJ1-2, with D possibly being TRBD1 (6 bases). The CDR3 consists of 11 residues. CDR1 and CDR2 from the germline V gene are SQVTM and ANQGSEA. V dropped 4 bases and J dropped 8 bases, with 11 bases sitting between them. The CDR3 sequence is CSVVGGLGYTF. The DNA for the CDR3 is TGCAGCGTTGTAGGGGGACTAGGCTACACCTTC.

Note on this clone: Additional DNA sequences in this sample encode the identical CDR3. The chain links TRBV6-5 to TRBJ2-6; D gene unclear. The length of the CDR3 is 15 residues. From germline, CDR1 is MNHEY and CDR2 SVGAGI. Trimming took 2 bases from V and 0 from J, leaving 5 bases between them. The DNA for the CDR3 is TGTGCCAGCAGTTACCGGGTCTCTGGGGCCAACGTCCTGACTTTC. It specifies CASSYRVSGANVLTF.

The rearrangement joins TRBV5-1 to TRBJ2-1; D possibly corresponds to TRBD2 (6 bases). This CDR3 has 16 residues. Trimming shortened V by 0 bases and J by 8 bases, and 18 bases separated the two germline ends. Germline V gene data show CDR1 as SGHRS and CDR2 as YFSETQ. The DNA for the CDR3 is TGCGCCAGCAGCTTGGACAGGCGGCGGGGTGACGATGAGCAGTTCTTC. As protein: CASSLDRRRGDDEQFF.

The rearrangement joins TRBV27 to TRBJ2-1, with D possibly matching TRBD2 (6 bases). Trimming took off 3 bases at V and 8 bases at J, with 14 bases between the two ends. The CDR3 sequence is 14 residues long. Germline V gene lookup returns CDR1 MNHEY and CDR2 SMNVEV (reference sequence). The CDR3 DNA is TGTGCCAGCAGTTTTGGAGGGCCGGAGTATGAGCAGTTCTTC. As protein: CASSFGGPEYEQFF.

The chain links TRBV5-6 to TRBJ1-2; the match to TRBD1 covers 9 bases. The germline V gene has CDR1 SGHDT and CDR2 YYEEEE. The CDR3 runs 14 residues. V was pared by 4 bases and J by 4 bases, with 5 bases of the junction left unmatched. The CDR3 nucleotides are TGTGCCAGCAGCACCGACAGGGGGGCCTATGGCTACACCTTC. Translation gives CASSTDRGAYGYTF.

V is TRBV28 and J is TRBJ2-7, with a weak D call TRBD1 (6 bases). The CDR3 covers 17 residues. Deletions cut 4 bases from V and 2 bases from J, with 21 bases between. Per germline, CDR1 MDHEN and CDR2 SYDVKM. CDR3 nucleotides: TGTGCCAGCAGTTCTCCCCCAAGGGGGAGTGCCACCTACGAGCAGTACTTC. Protein product: CASSSPPRGSATYEQYF.

The V call is TRBV5-1, the J call TRBJ1-2; no definite D call. The ends were cut back, 3 bases at V and 8 bases at J, with 17 bases in the middle. In germline, CDR1 is SGHRS, CDR2 YFSETQ. The CDR3 loop spans 14 amino acids. The CDR3 DNA reads as TGCGCCAGCAGCTCCGGACCGGACTTAAGCGGCTACACCTTC. Its protein product is CASSSGPDLSGYTF. Full variable domain (rest looked up from reference TRBV5-1 and TRBJ1-2): KAGVTQTPRYLIKTRGQQVTLSCSPISGHRSVSWYQQTPGQGLQFLFEYFSETQRNKGNFPGRFSGRQFSNSRSEMNVSTLELGDSALYLCASSSGPDLSGYTFGSGTRLTVV.

This sequence joins TRBV27 and TRBJ2-1; D ambiguous. Germline CDR1 and CDR2: MNHEY and SMNVEV (reference sequence). V lost 7 bases, J lost 2 bases, and 15 bases lay in between. The CDR3 loop spans 15 amino acids. The CDR3 region is CASNPIREAYNEQFF. The CDR3 DNA sequence: TGTGCCAGCAATCCGATCCGAGAGGCCTACAATGAGCAGTTCTTC.

CDR3 coding DNA: TGTGCCAGCAGTTTGCAACTAGCGGGAGGGCCGGTCACAGATACGCAGTATTTT. As protein: CASSLQLAGGPVTDTQYF. This chain connects TRBV28 to TRBJ2-3; TRBD2 matches at 13 bases. There are 18 residues in the CDR3. V lost 3 bases and J lost 2; bases outside the gene matches: 8. The germline CDR1 and CDR2 sequences are MDHEN and SYDVKM.

The CDR3 sequence is CASSHPRRSYYNEQFF. CDR3 in DNA: TGCGCCAGCAGCCACCCCCGGCGGTCCTACTACAATGAGCAGTTCTTC. The V gene is TRBV4-1, the J gene TRBJ2-1; D uncertain. The V gene's germline CDR1 is MGHRA and CDR2 YSYEKL. The CDR3 is made up of 16 amino acids. Trimming shortened V by 3 bases and J by 3 bases, and 15 bases separated the two germline ends.

The rearrangement links TRBV7-3 to TRBJ2-3; D may be TRBD1 (5 bases). Trimming removed 2 bases at V and 4 bases at J, with 13 bases between. Germline CDR1 reads SGHTA; CDR2 reads FQGTGA. This CDR3 has 15 amino acids. The chain's CDR3 is CASSLAGMFADTQYF. CDR3 sequence (DNA): TGTGCCAGCAGCTTAGCAGGGATGTTCGCAGATACGCAGTATTTT.

The chain combines TRBV27 with TRBJ1-5; 7 positions agree with TRBD1. CDR1 and CDR2 from the germline V gene are MNHEY and SMNVEV (reference sequence). The CDR3 is made up of 17 amino acids. The ends lost 6 bases at V and 11 bases at J; junction bases unmatched: 22. CDR3 sequence: CASSPVRGRRRDMSQHF. The CDR3 DNA sequence: TGTGCCAGCAGCCCAGTTAGGGGGCGTCGGCGGGATATGTCCCAGCATTTT.

The chain employs TRBV6-6 and TRBJ2-7; perhaps TRBD2 as D (5 bases). The V and J ends lost 0 bases and 3 bases respectively, with 6 bases between them. This CDR3 comprises 13 residues. Per the germline V gene, CDR1 is MNHNY and CDR2 is SVGAGI (reference sequence). The CDR3 is CASSYSGSYEQYF. The CDR3 DNA reads TGTGCCAGCAGTTACTCTGGGAGCTACGAGCAGTACTTC.

The chain uses TRBV10-3 and TRBJ1-5; weak D call: TRBD1 (5 bases). V lost 0 bases to trimming and J lost 7 bases, with 22 bases between them. Germline V gives CDR1 ENHRY, CDR2 SYGVKD. The CDR3 contains 18 residues. The CDR3 loop is CAISESVIAGHLGQPQHF. The CDR3 nucleotides read TGTGCCATCAGTGAGTCGGTAATAGCAGGACATTTGGGCCAGCCCCAGCATTTT.

This clone has just a few counts. CDR3 sequence: CASIDGRGGYGYTF. The CDR3 nucleotides read TGTGCCAGTATCGATGGGCGGGGTGGCTATGGCTACACCTTC. V usage is TRBV19 and J usage is TRBJ1-2; no definite D call. V lost 7 bases to trimming and J lost 4 bases, with 16 bases between them. The CDR3 consists of 14 residues. The V gene's germline CDR1 is LNHDA and CDR2 SQIVND (reference sequence).

The chain employs TRBV9 and TRBJ2-2, with 7 bases aligning to TRBD2. V shed 2 bases, J shed 4 bases, and the junction held 8 bases outside the gene matches. CDR1 and CDR2 from the germline V gene are SGDLS and YYNGEE. The CDR3 runs to 16 residues. The CDR3 nucleotides are TGTGCCAGCAGCGTCGGGACTACCATATCCACCGGGGAGCTGTTTTTT. It codes for CASSVGTTISTGELFF.

The chain recombines TRBV27 with TRBJ2-7, with 9 bases identical to TRBD1. The CDR3 contains 14 residues. The germline gives CDR1 MNHEY, CDR2 SMNVEV (reference sequence). After removal of 6 bases from V and 1 base from J, the junction contained 4 bases not matched to a gene. The CDR3 reads CASSRDRASYEQYF. CDR3 bases: TGTGCCAGCAGCCGGGACAGGGCATCCTACGAGCAGTACTTC.

This chain links TRBV5-4 with TRBJ1-1; 8 nucleotides line up with TRBD1. The V gene end was trimmed by 5 bases and the J gene end by 0 bases; junction bases not matched to a gene: 9. Germline CDR1 reads SGHNT; CDR2 reads YYREEE (reference sequence). The length of the CDR3 is 16 residues. CDR3 sequence: CASRLGQGVMNTEAFF. The DNA for the CDR3 is TGTGCCAGCAGACTCGGACAGGGAGTTATGAACACTGAAGCTTTCTTT.

By frequency in the sample, this clone is medium-sized. The genes are TRBV6-5 and TRBJ2-2; 8 bases map to TRBD2. After removal of 6 bases from V and 8 bases from J, the junction contained 11 bases not matched to a gene. The CDR3 runs 15 residues. CDR1 and CDR2 (germline): MNHEY, SVGAGI. CDR3 protein: CASRLPGLESGELFF. In DNA form, the CDR3 reads TGTGCCAGCAGACTGCCGGGACTAGAGTCTGGGGAGCTGTTTTTT.

The genes are TRBV7-8 and TRBJ2-1, with 9 bases identical to TRBD1. The CDR3 extends over 15 amino acids. Germline values: CDR1 SGHVS, CDR2 FQNEAQ. J lost 3 bases, V lost 5 bases, and 5 bases had no gene match. The CDR3 loop reads CASSPRDRVYNEQFF. The CDR3 region has the DNA TGTGCCAGCAGCCCCCGGGACAGGGTCTACAATGAGCAGTTCTTC. Filled out from reference TRBV7-8 and TRBJ2-1, the complete variable domain reads GAGVSQSPRYKVAKRGQDVALRCDPISGHVSLFWYQQALGQGPEFLTYFQNEAQLDKSGLPSDRFFAERPEGSVSTLKIQRTQQEDSAVYLCASSPRDRVYNEQFFGPGTRLTVL.

This chain joins TRBV27 and TRBJ2-1; D may be TRBD1 (6 bases). The V and J ends lost 1 base and 9 bases respectively, with 7 bases between them. The CDR3 is 12 amino acids. Germline V gene sequence: CDR1 MNHEY, CDR2 SMNVEV (reference sequence). CDR3 bases: TGTGCCAGCAGTTTATTCAGGGGTGAGCAGTTCTTC. Translation: CASSLFRGEQFF.